Each of the 28 T cell receptor beta chains below was sequenced from the same sample in a study of Graves' ophthalmopathy and Graves' hyperthyroidism. Amplification from RNA transcripts yielded the TCR beta CDR3 regions. RT-PCR in the first round used HTBI primers; a second-round multiplex PCR followed. Via MiXCR, TCRdb re-called the multiplex PCR reads, giving one row per CDR3 protein. The sample yields about 600,000 distinct CDR3 sequences, just under 40% seen once. The sample was peripheral blood or thyroid tissue (not recorded which). These receptor sequences come from an adult man with Graves' hyperthyroidism.

This clonotype was seen ten or more times. CDR3 residues: CATSGPGDSYEQYF. The CDR3 DNA sequence: TGTGCCACCAGTGGACCGGGGGACTCCTACGAGCAGTACTTC. The chain employs TRBV24-1 and TRBJ2-7, with D possibly TRBD2 on 6 matching bases. Per germline, CDR1 KGHDR and CDR2 SFDVKD. This CDR3 is 14 amino acids long. Trimming shortened V by 5 bases and J by 0 bases, and 10 bases separated the two germline ends.

This clonotype occurred many times. V and J are TRBV12-3 or TRBV12-4 and TRBJ2-5, with a tentative D call TRBD1 (6 bases). The length of the CDR3 is 13 residues. V was clipped by 3 bases and J by 6 bases, with 11 bases between them. The CDR3 reads CASSFRGWKTQYF. CDR3 DNA sequence: TGTGCCAGCAGTTTCAGGGGTTGGAAGACCCAGTACTTC.

There are many counts of this clonotype. V and J are TRBV7-9 and TRBJ2-2; tentatively, D is TRBD1 (5 bases). There are 16 residues in the CDR3. V lost 1 base and J 4 bases, leaving 13 bases between the germline ends. The germline CDR1 and CDR2 sequences are SEHNR and FQNEAQ (reference sequence). The DNA of the CDR3 is TGTGCCAGCAGCTTAGATCCCAGGGTTGGCACCGGGGAGCTGTTTTTT. It translates to CASSLDPRVGTGELFF.

On this clonotype itself: An end of the junction differs from the germline gene, which may be a read error. The chain has TRBV7-9 and TRBJ2-5; 7 nucleotides agree with TRBD1. The end of the DNA aligns better with TRBJ2-1, so the J call may be wrong. Germline loops: CDR1 SEHNR, CDR2 FQNEAQ (reference sequence). The CDR3 consists of 16 residues. The CDR3 sequence is CASSRPKDRLGNEQFF. CDR3 nucleotide sequence: TGCGCCAGCAGCAGACCCAAGGACAGGCTGGGCAATGAGCAGTTCTTC.

With respect to this clonotype: Germline and junction disagree at one end, which may indicate a read error. The rearrangement links TRBV12-3 or TRBV12-4 to TRBJ2-5, with 7 bases identical to TRBD1. CDR3 size: 11 residues. CDR3 bases: TGTGCCAGCAGACACCGCCCGGGACAGAACTTC. This sequence encodes CASRHRPGQNF.

There are a few counts of this clonotype. V and J are TRBV12-5 and TRBJ2-2, with TRBD2 matching 12 bases. The V and J ends lost 7 bases and 7 bases, in that order; junction bases with no gene match: 10. The germline V gene has CDR1 LGHNT and CDR2 FRNRAP. The CDR3 extends over 16 amino acids. The CDR3 loop is CASDSRTSGTSGELFF. The CDR3 DNA reads as TGTGCTAGTGATTCGAGGACTAGCGGGACTAGCGGGGAGCTGTTTTTT.

This clonotype was picked up one time. Germline and junction disagree at one end, which may indicate a read error. The V and J genes are TRBV20-1 and TRBJ2-3; no firm D call. The length of the CDR3 is 11 residues. CDR1 and CDR2 (germline): DFQATT, SNEGSKA (reference sequence). The CDR3 DNA is TGCGGTGCTAGAGACGTGGATACGCAGTATTTT. Amino acid sequence: CGARDVDTQYF.

The chain has TRBV12-3 or TRBV12-4 and TRBJ2-6; D may be TRBD1 (6 bases). Trimming shortened V by 4 bases and J by 0 bases, and 16 bases separated the two germline ends. This CDR3 region has 18 residues. CDR3 sequence reads: CASSSPFQGFSGANVLTF. CDR3 in DNA: TGTGCCAGCAGTTCGCCTTTTCAGGGGTTCTCTGGGGCCAACGTCCTGACTTTC.

The chain combines TRBV7-3 with TRBJ2-7; D might be TRBD1 or TRBD2, each matching 5 bases. V lost 3 bases, J lost 2 bases, and 14 bases lay in between. There are 15 residues in the CDR3. CDR1 and CDR2 from the germline V gene are SGHTA and FQGTGA. The CDR3 spells CASSFRDRKAYEQYF. DNA of the CDR3: TGTGCCAGCAGCTTCCGGGACCGCAAAGCCTACGAGCAGTACTTC.

The chain carries TRBV2 and TRBJ2-7; D gene unclear. The germline CDR1 and CDR2 sequences are SNHLY and FYNNEI. V lost 4 bases and J 4 bases, leaving 14 bases between the germline ends. The CDR3 spans 14 residues. The CDR3 bases are TGTGCCAGCAGTGCTAGGCGTCCTATATACGAGCAGTACTTC. This encodes CASSARRPIYEQYF.

With regard to this clonotype: A much larger clonotype is one base distant, so this may be a read error. The chain recombines TRBV12-3 or TRBV12-4 with TRBJ1-1; TRBD1 might be the D (5 bases). This CDR3 region has 13 residues. V lost 1 base and J 9 bases, leaving 12 bases between the germline ends. The CDR3 DNA sequence: TGTGCCAGCAGTTTAGGTCCAGGGCCTAAAGCTTTCTTT. The encoded protein is CASSLGPGPKAFF.

The chain has TRBV20-1 and TRBJ2-5; D gene unclear. Near its end, the DNA agrees better with TRBJ2-1, so the J call may be wrong. The CDR3 runs to 14 residues. Germline V CDR1 and CDR2: DFQATT, SNEGSKA (reference sequence). CDR3 nucleotide sequence: TGCAGTGCTAGAGAGGGTAGTTTAATGAATGAGCAGTTCTTC. Its protein is CSAREGSLMNEQFF.

This clonotype was picked up many times. This chain links TRBV12-3 or TRBV12-4 with TRBJ2-7; D remains unclear. The CDR3 spans 13 residues. Between the trimmed V and J ends, which lost 5 bases and 0 bases, there was a span of 8 bases. The CDR3 DNA reads TGTGCCAGCAGTATTGGCGGCTCCTACGAGCAGTACTTC. Amino acid sequence: CASSIGGSYEQYF.

To note about this clonotype: The germline gene is not matched at one end of the junction; a read error may be the cause. This rearrangement joins TRBV5-1 to TRBJ2-5, with D possibly being TRBD1 or TRBD2 (5 bases each). The CDR3 spans 14 residues. Germline CDR1 reads SGHRS; CDR2 reads YFSETQ. The CDR3 DNA reads as TGCGCCAGCAGCTTAGGGACCCAACAAGAGACCCAGTGCTTC. This translates into CASSLGTQQETQCF.

On this clonotype: The junction and the germline gene differ at one end; a read error may be behind it. The chain uses TRBV25-1 and TRBJ2-2; tentatively, D is TRBD1 (6 bases). This CDR3 region has 16 residues. Per the germline V gene, CDR1 is MGHDK and CDR2 is SYGVNS. The CDR3 loop reads CASSDPTGTNTEELFF. The DNA for the CDR3 is TGTGCCAGCAGTGACCCAACAGGGACGAACACCGAGGAGCTGTTTTTT.

This clonotype was recorded many times. The chain links TRBV12-3 or TRBV12-4 to TRBJ2-5; 13 bases match TRBD2. V shed 6 bases, J shed 5 bases, and the junction held 9 bases outside the gene matches. There are 16 residues in the CDR3. CDR3 region: CASSPGTSGMVETQYF. The CDR3 bases are TGTGCCAGCAGCCCCGGGACTAGCGGGATGGTGGAGACCCAGTACTTC.

This clonotype occurred many times. V and J are TRBV19 and TRBJ1-1, with TRBD1 matching 10 bases. Germline V gene sequence: CDR1 LNHDA, CDR2 SQIVND (reference sequence). The CDR3 has 16 amino acids. With V trimmed by 5 bases and J by 1 base, 7 bases remained unmatched. The CDR3 DNA reads TGTGCCAGTAGTCCGGGGACAGGGGCCGGGAACACTGAAGCTTTCTTT. This encodes CASSPGTGAGNTEAFF.

The chain has TRBV7-9 and TRBJ1-6, with D perhaps matching TRBD1 (5 bases). The germline gives CDR1 SEHNR, CDR2 FQNEAQ (reference sequence). Trimming took 7 bases from V and 9 from J, leaving 28 bases between them. The CDR3 length is 18 residues. CDR3 sequence (DNA): TGTGCCAGCACCTTCGCCCGCCTGGATCGCATGGGGGGTTCACCCCTCCACTTT. It translates to CASTFARLDRMGGSPLHF.

The chain employs TRBV20-1 and TRBJ1-1; 8 bases match TRBD1. Trimming cost V 0 bases and J 5 bases; bases outside gene matches: 5. The germline CDR1 and CDR2 sequences are DFQATT and SNEGSKA (reference sequence). The CDR3 is made up of 14 amino acids. In DNA, the CDR3 is TGCAGTGCTAGAGACACGACAGGGGAGACTGAAGCTTTCTTT. Its translation is CSARDTTGETEAFF.

This clonotype was seen only a few times. The gene calls are TRBV3-1 and TRBJ2-7; 9 bases are shared with TRBD1. The CDR3 totals 15 residues. V shed 4 bases and J 4 bases; nucleotides not matched to a gene: 8. Germline values: CDR1 LGHDT, CDR2 YNNKEL (reference sequence). The CDR3 DNA sequence: TGTGCCAGCAGCCCGAAATGGACAGGGGAATACGAGCAGTACTTC. Its translation is CASSPKWTGEYEQYF.

As to this clonotype: Just one base apart from a much larger clone, this may be a read error. Here the CDR3 reads CASTGRAQPQHF. CDR3 bases: TGTGCCAGCACCGGCAGGGCTCAGCCCCAGCATTTT. The genes are TRBV6-5 and TRBJ1-5, with a possible D match to TRBD1 (5 bases). Trimming cost V 7 bases and J 6 bases, with 10 bases left between them. The CDR3 runs to 12 residues. CDR1 and CDR2 from the germline V gene are MNHEY and SVGAGI.

This clonotype was detected ten times or more. This chain uses TRBV6-5 with TRBJ1-1, with D maybe TRBD1 (6 bases). Germline loops: CDR1 MNHEY, CDR2 SVGAGI. The V and J ends lost 6 bases and 3 bases respectively, with 14 bases between them. The CDR3 spans 14 residues. CDR3 in amino acids: CASSRYHRDTEAFF. Written as DNA, the CDR3 is TGTGCCAGCAGCCGTTACCACAGGGACACTGAAGCTTTCTTT.

This clonotype was seen a few times. A clone one base away is much larger, so this may be a read error. The chain combines TRBV12-3 or TRBV12-4 with TRBJ1-5; D possibly corresponds to TRBD1 (5 bases). This CDR3 contains 15 residues. V lost 5 bases to trimming and J lost 2 bases, with 13 bases between them. The CDR3 reads CASSDGGFGNQPQHF. The CDR3 coding sequence is TGTGCCAGCAGTGACGGGGGTTTCGGCAATCAGCCCCAGCATTTT.

The table lists this clonotype with many counts. The chain employs TRBV2 and TRBJ1-6, with D uncertain. The CDR3 extends over 14 amino acids. V lost 11 bases, J lost 5 bases, and 16 bases lay in between. CDR1 SNHLY and CDR2 FYNNEI come from the germline V gene. The CDR3: CAGSRAGNNSPLHF. DNA for the CDR3: TGTGCCGGTTCACGGGCGGGTAATAATTCACCCCTCCACTTT.

V is TRBV2 and J is TRBJ1-5, with D unresolved. V was pared by 4 bases and J by 0 bases, with 13 bases between. The germline V gene encodes CDR1 SNHLY and CDR2 FYNNEI. This CDR3 contains 16 residues. The CDR3 region is CASSAPSLDSNQPQHF. The CDR3 coding sequence is TGTGCCAGCAGTGCCCCAAGCCTAGATAGCAATCAGCCCCAGCATTTT.

This clonotype came up many times. Here the CDR3 reads CSARRGVFNTEAFF. CDR3 nucleotides: TGCAGTGCTAGGAGGGGGGTGTTTAACACTGAAGCTTTCTTT. This rearrangement joins TRBV20-1 to TRBJ1-1; maybe TRBD1 (6 bases). CDR3 size: 14 residues. The germline gives CDR1 DFQATT, CDR2 SNEGSKA (reference sequence). Trimming shortened V by 3 bases and J by 2 bases, and 13 bases separated the two germline ends.

The V call is TRBV10-3, the J call TRBJ1-5, with D unresolved. The CDR3 contains 16 residues. CDR1 is ENHRY, CDR2 SYGVKD, per germline. With 2 bases removed from V and 0 bases from J, the gap between germline ends came to 11 bases. The CDR3 here is CAISELALTSNQPQHF. The CDR3 DNA is TGTGCCATCAGTGAGCTGGCCCTTACTAGCAATCAGCCCCAGCATTTT.

There are a few counts of this clonotype. An end of the junction differs from the germline gene, which may be a read error. The genes are TRBV27 and TRBJ2-7; 7 bases are a match to TRBD1. CDR1 is MNHEY, CDR2 SMNVEV, per germline (reference sequence). The CDR3 runs 13 residues. The CDR3 spells CASSIDRAYEQCF. In DNA form, the CDR3 reads TGTGCCAGCAGTATCGACAGGGCTTACGAGCAGTGCTTC.